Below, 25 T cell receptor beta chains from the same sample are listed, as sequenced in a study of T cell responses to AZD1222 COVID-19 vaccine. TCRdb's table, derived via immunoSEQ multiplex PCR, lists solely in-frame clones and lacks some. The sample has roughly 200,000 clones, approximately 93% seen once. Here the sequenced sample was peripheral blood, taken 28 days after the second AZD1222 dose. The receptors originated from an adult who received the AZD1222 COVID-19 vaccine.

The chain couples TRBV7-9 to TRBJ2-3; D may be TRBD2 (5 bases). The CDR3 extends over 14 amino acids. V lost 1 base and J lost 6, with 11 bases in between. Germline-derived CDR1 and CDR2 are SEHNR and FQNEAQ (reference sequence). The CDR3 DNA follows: TGTGCCAGCAGCTTAGGGCCTAGCAGGGATACGCAGTATTTT. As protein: CASSLGPSRDTQYF.

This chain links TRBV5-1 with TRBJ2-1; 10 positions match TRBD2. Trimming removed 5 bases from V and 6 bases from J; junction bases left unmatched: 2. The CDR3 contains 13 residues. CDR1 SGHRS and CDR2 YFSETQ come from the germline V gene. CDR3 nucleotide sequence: TGCGCCAGCAGGGCTAGCGGGAGCAATGAGCAGTTCTTC. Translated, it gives CASRASGSNEQFF.

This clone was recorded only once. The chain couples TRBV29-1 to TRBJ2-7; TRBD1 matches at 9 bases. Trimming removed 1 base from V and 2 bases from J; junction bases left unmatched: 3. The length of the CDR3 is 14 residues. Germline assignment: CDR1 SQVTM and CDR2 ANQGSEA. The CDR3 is CSVEGTGVPYEQYF. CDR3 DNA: TGCAGCGTTGAAGGGACAGGGGTCCCCTACGAGCAGTACTTC.

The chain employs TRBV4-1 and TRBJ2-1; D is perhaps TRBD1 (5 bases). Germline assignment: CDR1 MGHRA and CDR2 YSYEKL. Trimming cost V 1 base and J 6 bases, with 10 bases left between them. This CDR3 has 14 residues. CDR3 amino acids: CASSQVAGINEQFF. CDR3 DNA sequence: TGCGCCAGCAGCCAAGTAGCAGGGATCAATGAGCAGTTCTTC.

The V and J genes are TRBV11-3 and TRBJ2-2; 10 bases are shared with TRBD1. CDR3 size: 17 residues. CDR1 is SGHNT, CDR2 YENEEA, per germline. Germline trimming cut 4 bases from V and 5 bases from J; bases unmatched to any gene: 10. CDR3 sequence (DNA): TGTGCCAGCAGCTCATCACGGGACAGGGGTTGGACCGGGGAGCTGTTTTTT. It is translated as CASSSSRDRGWTGELFF.

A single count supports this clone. CDR3 nucleotide sequence: TGTGCCACCAGGACCAGGGGCGGGGGAGTGAACACCGGGGAGCTGTTTTTT. Translating it yields CATRTRGGGVNTGELFF. The chain employs TRBV27 and TRBJ2-2; D perhaps matches TRBD2 (7 bases). CDR1 is MNHEY, CDR2 SMNVEV, per germline (reference sequence). There are 17 residues in the CDR3. V was pared by 10 bases and J by 1 base, with 22 bases between.

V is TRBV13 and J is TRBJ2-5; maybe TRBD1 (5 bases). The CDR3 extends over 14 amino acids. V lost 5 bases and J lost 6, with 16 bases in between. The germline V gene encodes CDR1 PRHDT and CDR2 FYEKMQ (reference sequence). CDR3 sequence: CASSHTRQGKTQYF. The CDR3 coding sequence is TGTGCCAGCAGCCACACCCGGCAGGGAAAGACCCAGTACTTC.

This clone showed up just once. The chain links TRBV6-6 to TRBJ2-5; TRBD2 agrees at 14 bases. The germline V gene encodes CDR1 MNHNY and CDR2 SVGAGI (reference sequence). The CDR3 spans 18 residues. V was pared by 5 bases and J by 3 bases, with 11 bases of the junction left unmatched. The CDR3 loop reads CASSRTSGGPGRKETQYF. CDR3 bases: TGTGCCAGCAGTCGGACTAGCGGGGGGCCGGGAAGAAAAGAGACCCAGTACTTC.

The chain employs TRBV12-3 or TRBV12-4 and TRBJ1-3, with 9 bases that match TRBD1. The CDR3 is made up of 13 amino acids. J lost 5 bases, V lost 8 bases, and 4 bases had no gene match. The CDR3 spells CASQQGARNTIYF. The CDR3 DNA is TGTGCCAGCCAACAGGGGGCTAGAAACACCATATATTTT.

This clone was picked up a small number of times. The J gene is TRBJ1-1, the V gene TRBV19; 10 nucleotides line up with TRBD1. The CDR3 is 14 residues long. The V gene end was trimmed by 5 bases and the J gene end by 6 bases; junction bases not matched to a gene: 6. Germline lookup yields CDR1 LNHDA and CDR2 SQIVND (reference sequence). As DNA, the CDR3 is TGTGCCAGTAGTCCATGGACAGGGGGGCCTGAAGCTTTCTTT. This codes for CASSPWTGGPEAFF.

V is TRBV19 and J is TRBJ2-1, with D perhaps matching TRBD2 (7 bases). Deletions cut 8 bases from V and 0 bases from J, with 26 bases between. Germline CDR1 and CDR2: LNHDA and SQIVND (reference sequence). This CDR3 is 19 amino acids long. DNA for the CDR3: TGTGCCAGTTGCGGGGGCGCACTAGCCGGACCGAGCTCCTACAATGAGCAGTTCTTC. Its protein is CASCGGALAGPSSYNEQFF. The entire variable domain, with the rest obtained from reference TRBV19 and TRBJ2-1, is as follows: DGGITQSPKYLFRKEGQNVTLSCEQNLNHDAMYWYRQDPGQGLRLIYYSQIVNDFQKGDIAEGYSVSREKKESFPLTVTSAQKNPTAFYLCASCGGALAGPSSYNEQFFGPGTRLTVL.

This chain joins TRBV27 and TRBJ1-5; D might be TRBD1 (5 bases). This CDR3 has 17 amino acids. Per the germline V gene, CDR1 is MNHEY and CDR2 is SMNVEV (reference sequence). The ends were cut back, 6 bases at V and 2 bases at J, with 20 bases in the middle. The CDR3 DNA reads TGTGCCAGCAGATCCCTGGAAACAGGTCGGGGCAATCAGCCCCAGCATTTT. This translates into CASRSLETGRGNQPQHF.

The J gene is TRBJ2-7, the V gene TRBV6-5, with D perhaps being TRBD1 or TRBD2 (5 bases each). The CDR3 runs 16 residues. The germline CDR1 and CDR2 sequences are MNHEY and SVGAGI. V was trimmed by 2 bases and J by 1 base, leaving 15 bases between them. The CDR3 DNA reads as TGTGCCAGCAGTTACGCCTCAGGGAGTACTTCCTACGAGCAGTACTTC. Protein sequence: CASSYASGSTSYEQYF.

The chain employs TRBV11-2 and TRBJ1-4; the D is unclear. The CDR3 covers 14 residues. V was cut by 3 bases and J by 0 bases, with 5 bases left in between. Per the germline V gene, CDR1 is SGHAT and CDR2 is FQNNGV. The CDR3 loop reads CASSFLSTNEKLFF. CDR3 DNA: TGTGCCAGCAGCTTTCTTTCAACTAATGAAAAACTGTTTTTT. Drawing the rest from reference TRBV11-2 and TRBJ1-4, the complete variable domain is EAGVAQSPRYKIIEKRQSVAFWCNPISGHATLYWYQQILGQGPKLLIQFQNNGVVDDSQLPKDRFSAERLKGVDSTLKIQPAKLEDSAVYLCASSFLSTNEKLFFGSGTQLSVL.

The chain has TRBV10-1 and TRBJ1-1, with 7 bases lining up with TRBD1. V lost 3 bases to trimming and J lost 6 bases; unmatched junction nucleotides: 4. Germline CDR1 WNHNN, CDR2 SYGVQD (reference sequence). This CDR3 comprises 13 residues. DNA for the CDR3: TGCGCCAGCAGTGAAGGGGGCAGGGCTGAAGCTTTCTTT. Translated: CASSEGGRAEAFF.

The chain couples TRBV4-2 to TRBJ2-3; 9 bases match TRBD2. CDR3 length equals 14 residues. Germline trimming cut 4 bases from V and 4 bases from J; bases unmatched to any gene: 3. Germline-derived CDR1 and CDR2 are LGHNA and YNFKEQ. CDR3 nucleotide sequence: TGTGCCAGCAGCCGGGGCGGGGGGGCAGATACGCAGTATTTT. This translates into CASSRGGGADTQYF.

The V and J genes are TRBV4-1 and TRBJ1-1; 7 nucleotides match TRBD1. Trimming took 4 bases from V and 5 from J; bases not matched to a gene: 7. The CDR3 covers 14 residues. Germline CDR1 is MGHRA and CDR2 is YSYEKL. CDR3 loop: CASSPRQGETEAFF. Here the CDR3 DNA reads TGCGCCAGCAGCCCCCGACAGGGAGAAACTGAAGCTTTCTTT.

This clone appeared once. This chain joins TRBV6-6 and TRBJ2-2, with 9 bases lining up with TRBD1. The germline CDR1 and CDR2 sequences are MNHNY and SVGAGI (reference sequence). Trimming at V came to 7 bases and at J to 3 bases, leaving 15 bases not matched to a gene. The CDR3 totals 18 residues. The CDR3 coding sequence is TGTGCCAGCACTCGGAGCTCTACCGGGACAGGGCACACCGGGGAGCTGTTTTTT. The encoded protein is CASTRSSTGTGHTGELFF.

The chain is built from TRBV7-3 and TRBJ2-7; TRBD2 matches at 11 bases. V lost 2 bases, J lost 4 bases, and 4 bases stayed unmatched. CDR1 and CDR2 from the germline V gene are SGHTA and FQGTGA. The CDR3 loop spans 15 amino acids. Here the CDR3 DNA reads TGTGCCAGCAGCTTACTAGCGGGAGGACGGTACGAGCAGTACTTC. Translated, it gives CASSLLAGGRYEQYF.

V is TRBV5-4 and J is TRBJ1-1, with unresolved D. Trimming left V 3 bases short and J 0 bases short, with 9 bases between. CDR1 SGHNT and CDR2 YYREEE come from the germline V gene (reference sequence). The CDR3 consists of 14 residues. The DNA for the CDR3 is TGTGCCAGCAGCTGGGCCCCGATGAACACTGAAGCTTTCTTT. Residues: CASSWAPMNTEAFF.

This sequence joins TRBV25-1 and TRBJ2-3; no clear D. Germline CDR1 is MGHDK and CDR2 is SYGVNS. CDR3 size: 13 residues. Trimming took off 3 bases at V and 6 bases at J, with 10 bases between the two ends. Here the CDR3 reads CASSEGSRDTQYF. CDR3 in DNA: TGTGCCAGCAGTGAGGGGTCTAGGGATACGCAGTATTTT.

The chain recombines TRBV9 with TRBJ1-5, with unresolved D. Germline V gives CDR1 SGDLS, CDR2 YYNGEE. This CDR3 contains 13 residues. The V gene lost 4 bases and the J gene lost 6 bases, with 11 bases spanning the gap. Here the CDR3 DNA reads TGTGCCAGCAGCCCAGCGGTTGGTCAGCCCCAGCATTTT. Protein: CASSPAVGQPQHF. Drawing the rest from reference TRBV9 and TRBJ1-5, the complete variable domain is DSGVTQTPKHLITATGQRVTLRCSPRSGDLSVYWYQQSLDQGLQFLIQYYNGEERAKGNILERFSAQQFPDLHSELNLSSLELGDSALYFCASSPAVGQPQHFGDGTRLSIL.

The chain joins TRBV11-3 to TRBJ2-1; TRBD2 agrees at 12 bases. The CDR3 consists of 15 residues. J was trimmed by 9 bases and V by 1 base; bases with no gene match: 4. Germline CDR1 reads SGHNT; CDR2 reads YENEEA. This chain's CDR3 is CASSLGTSGVVEQFF. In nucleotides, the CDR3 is TGTGCCAGCAGCTTAGGGACTAGCGGGGTTGTTGAGCAGTTCTTC. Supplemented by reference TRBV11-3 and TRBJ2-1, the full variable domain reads EAGVVQSPRYKIIEKKQPVAFWCNPISGHNTLYWYLQNLGQGPELLIRYENEEAVDDSQLPKDRFSAERLKGVDSTLKIQPAELGDSAVYLCASSLGTSGVVEQFFGPGTRLTVL.

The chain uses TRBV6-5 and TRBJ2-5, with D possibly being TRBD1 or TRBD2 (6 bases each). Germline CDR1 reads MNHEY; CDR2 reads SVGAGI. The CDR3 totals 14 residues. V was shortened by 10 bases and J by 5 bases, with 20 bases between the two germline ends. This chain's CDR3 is CATNLGGGGETQYF. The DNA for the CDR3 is TGTGCCACAAATCTAGGGGGAGGAGGGGAGACCCAGTACTTC.

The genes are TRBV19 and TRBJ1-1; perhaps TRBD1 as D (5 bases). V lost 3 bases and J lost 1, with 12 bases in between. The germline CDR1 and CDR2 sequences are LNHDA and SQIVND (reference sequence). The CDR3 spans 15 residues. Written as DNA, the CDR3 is TGTGCCAGTAGTATGTGGGGCAGAAAGAACACTGAAGCTTTCTTT. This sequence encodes CASSMWGRKNTEAFF.